A single sample is the source of the 28 T cell receptor beta chains below, sequenced in a study of OX40 agonist ivuxolimab in advanced cancers. Assay: immunoSEQ multiplex PCR; the TCRdb copy retains only in-frame clones and omits some. The sample consists of more than 65,000 clones, more than 75% of them appearing once. The specimen was CD4+ or CD8+ T cells sorted from blood, collected in a trial of the OX40 agonist ivuxolimab. The receptors originated from an adult with an advanced solid tumor such as melanoma, head and neck, liver or kidney cancer.

V is TRBV30 and J is TRBJ2-6; no firm D call. Germline assignment: CDR1 GTSNPN and CDR2 SVGIG (reference sequence). The CDR3 covers 14 residues. The V and J ends lost 3 bases and 0 bases respectively, with 6 bases between them. The CDR3 sequence: CAWRRDSGANVLTF. The CDR3 DNA follows: TGTGCCTGGAGAAGGGACTCTGGGGCCAACGTCCTGACTTTC.

This chain connects TRBV7-2 to TRBJ1-3, with 10 bases identical to TRBD1. V shed 4 bases, J shed 5 bases, and the junction held 8 bases outside the gene matches. The CDR3 consists of 16 residues. CDR1 and CDR2 from the germline V gene are SGHTA and FQGNSA. The CDR3 coding sequence is TGTGCCAGCAGCTCTGGACGGACAGGGGGGAGAAACACCATATATTTT. It is translated as CASSSGRTGGRNTIYF.

The chain links TRBV14 to TRBJ1-2; D gene uncertain. CDR3 length equals 15 residues. Trimming removed 1 base at V and 2 bases at J, with 11 bases between. CDR1 and CDR2 (germline): SGHDN, FVKESK. The CDR3, as DNA: TGTGCCAGCAGCCAAGCGGGCTCGGGGAACTATGGCTACACCTTC. This codes for CASSQAGSGNYGYTF.

This clone was counted only a few times. The chain employs TRBV7-3 and TRBJ2-2; D is unresolved. With 9 bases removed from V and 5 bases from J, the gap between germline ends came to 13 bases. Germline lookup yields CDR1 SGHTA and CDR2 FQGTGA. The CDR3 is 13 amino acids. The CDR3 region is CASGIYGTGELFF. Here the CDR3 DNA reads TGTGCCAGTGGGATATATGGGACCGGGGAGCTGTTTTTT.

The chain joins TRBV19 to TRBJ1-5, with a weak D call TRBD1 (6 bases). The CDR3 runs 14 residues. In germline, CDR1 is LNHDA, CDR2 SQIVND (reference sequence). V was cut by 5 bases and J by 3 bases, with 11 bases left in between. The CDR3 protein is CASSSDRVNQPQHF. The CDR3 region has the DNA TGTGCCAGTAGTTCGGACAGAGTCAATCAGCCCCAGCATTTT.

The chain is built from TRBV9 and TRBJ2-7, with D tentatively TRBD1 (5 bases). Trimming pared 0 bases from V and 7 bases from J, leaving 14 bases between. The CDR3 totals 14 residues. Germline V lookup: CDR1 SGDLS, CDR2 YYNGEE. CDR3 amino acids: CASSVGQGTREQYF. Written as DNA, the CDR3 is TGTGCCAGCAGCGTAGGGCAGGGCACGAGAGAGCAGTACTTC.

The chain is built from TRBV29-1 and TRBJ2-7; unclear D gene. This CDR3 contains 10 residues. CDR1 is SQVTM and CDR2 is ANQGSEA in the germline V gene. V lost 4 bases and J lost 3, with 4 bases in between. For the CDR3, the DNA is TGCAGCGTTGTATACTACGAGCAGTACTTC. Translating it yields CSVVYYEQYF.

V and J are TRBV19 and TRBJ2-5; D remains ambiguous. The CDR3 covers 15 residues. The V gene's germline CDR1 is LNHDA and CDR2 SQIVND (reference sequence). The germline V and J ends were trimmed by 7 bases and 3 bases, with 18 bases remaining between them. The DNA for the CDR3 is TGTGCCAGTATCGGTTACTCGGGCCTAAAAGAGACCCAGTACTTC. Translating it yields CASIGYSGLKETQYF.

The chain is built from TRBV6-5 and TRBJ1-4; D gene uncertain. The CDR3 is 13 residues long. Per the germline V gene, CDR1 is MNHEY and CDR2 is SVGAGI. Trimming cost V 2 bases and J 7 bases, with 8 bases left between them. CDR3 protein: CASSYDGSEKLFF. The CDR3 nucleotides are TGTGCCAGCAGTTACGACGGAAGTGAAAAACTGTTTTTT.

V usage is TRBV28 and J usage is TRBJ2-3; TRBD2 matches at 11 bases. This CDR3 region has 16 residues. V lost 3 bases and J lost 6; bases outside the gene matches: 8. From germline, CDR1 is MDHEN and CDR2 SYDVKM. The CDR3 loop reads CASSFGSGRASDTQYF. As DNA, the CDR3 is TGTGCCAGCAGTTTTGGTAGCGGGAGGGCCAGCGATACGCAGTATTTT. Full variable domain (rest looked up from reference TRBV28 and TRBJ2-3): DVKVTQSSRYLVKRTGEKVFLECVQDMDHENMFWYRQDPGLGLRLIYFSYDVKMKEKGDIPEGYSVSREKKERFSLILESASTNQTSMYLCASSFGSGRASDTQYFGPGTRLTVL.

The chain recombines TRBV6-1 with TRBJ2-3, with TRBD2 as a possible D gene (8 bases). CDR3 length: 13 amino acids. Germline V lookup: CDR1 MNHNS, CDR2 SASEGT. Trimming removed 7 bases at V and 15 bases at J, with 23 bases between. The CDR3 nucleotides are TGTGCCAGCAACCCGGGAGGGGGGACAGTGGGCTATTTT. Its protein product is CASNPGGGTVGYF.

The rearrangement joins TRBV5-1 to TRBJ2-7, with D possibly matching TRBD1 (5 bases). This CDR3 has 16 amino acids. Germline V gene sequence: CDR1 SGHRS, CDR2 YFSETQ. The V end was cut by 2 bases, the J end by 5 bases, with 20 bases between. The CDR3 region is CASSLSTARQRDEQYF. The CDR3 nucleotides read TGCGCCAGCAGCTTATCGACAGCCCGACAGAGAGACGAGCAGTACTTC.

V and J are TRBV7-8 and TRBJ1-5; TRBD1 agrees at 7 bases. Germline lookup yields CDR1 SGHVS and CDR2 FQNEAQ. V dropped 5 bases and J dropped 4; count of bases not matched to a gene: 8. This CDR3 spans 15 amino acids. CDR3 sequence: CASSGGDSVNQPQHF. CDR3 bases: TGTGCCAGCAGCGGAGGGGACAGTGTGAATCAGCCCCAGCATTTT. The variable domain in full, completed from reference TRBV7-8 and TRBJ1-5, reads GAGVSQSPRYKVAKRGQDVALRCDPISGHVSLFWYQQALGQGPEFLTYFQNEAQLDKSGLPSDRFFAERPEGSVSTLKIQRTQQEDSAVYLCASSGGDSVNQPQHFGDGTRLSIL.

The chain links TRBV7-2 to TRBJ2-5; no definite D call. Germline V gene sequence: CDR1 SGHTA, CDR2 FQGNSA. Trimming took 1 base from V and 5 from J, leaving 11 bases between them. This CDR3 spans 14 amino acids. This CDR3 reads CASSLGPAMETQYF. The CDR3 DNA reads TGTGCCAGCAGCTTAGGTCCGGCGATGGAGACCCAGTACTTC.

V and J are TRBV6-5 and TRBJ2-1; 8 nucleotides agree with TRBD2. The V gene's germline CDR1 is MNHEY and CDR2 SVGAGI. The CDR3 length is 15 residues. Germline trimming cut 7 bases from V and 6 bases from J; bases unmatched to any gene: 11. CDR3 loop: CASTKAGGTINEQFF. In DNA, the CDR3 is TGTGCCAGCACCAAGGCGGGGGGAACTATCAATGAGCAGTTCTTC.

J is TRBJ2-6 and V is TRBV30; maybe TRBD2 (6 bases). The V gene's germline CDR1 is GTSNPN and CDR2 SVGIG (reference sequence). The CDR3 contains 18 residues. Trimming removed 0 bases at V and 0 bases at J, with 15 bases between. The CDR3 DNA sequence: TGTGCCTGGAGTGTACAAGCAGGGAGGAGCTCTGGGGCCAACGTCCTGACTTTC. Amino acids: CAWSVQAGRSSGANVLTF.

The gene calls are TRBV18 and TRBJ2-5; 8 nucleotides line up with TRBD2. The DNA end is more similar to TRBJ2-7, so the J call may be wrong. This CDR3 has 15 amino acids. Germline CDR1 and CDR2: KGHSH and LQKENI. Here the CDR3 DNA reads TGTGCCAGCTCACCGTCCCTAGCGGGTTTGGGCGAGCAGTACTTC. This gives the protein CASSPSLAGLGEQYF.

The gene calls are TRBV5-4 and TRBJ2-3; D is undetermined. Germline V lookup: CDR1 SGHNT, CDR2 YYREEE (reference sequence). Deletions cut 1 base from V and 6 bases from J, with 3 bases between. The CDR3 spans 11 residues. CDR3 sequence reads: CASSLSDTQYF. The DNA of the CDR3 is TGTGCCAGCAGCTTGTCGGATACGCAGTATTTT.

The V and J genes are TRBV28 and TRBJ2-1; D may match TRBD1 or TRBD2 (5 bases each). Germline V gene sequence: CDR1 MDHEN, CDR2 SYDVKM. The CDR3 totals 15 residues. V was cut by 5 bases and J by 3 bases, with 14 bases left in between. The CDR3 DNA reads TGTGCCAGCAGTGAGATCGGGACGGGCTACAATGAGCAGTTCTTC. This translates into CASSEIGTGYNEQFF.

The chain has TRBV15 and TRBJ1-1, with a weak D call TRBD1 (5 bases). The length of the CDR3 is 13 residues. Germline CDR1 LNHNV, CDR2 YYDKDF (reference sequence). V was clipped by 0 bases and J by 4 bases, with 6 bases between them. DNA of the CDR3: TGTGCCACCAGCAGAGATGGGACCACTGAAGCTTTCTTT. Its translation: CATSRDGTTEAFF.

The chain couples TRBV5-1 to TRBJ1-1; D may be TRBD1 (6 bases). V lost 3 bases, J lost 0 bases, and 12 bases lay in between. There are 15 residues in the CDR3. CDR1 is SGHRS, CDR2 YFSETQ, per germline. In nucleotides, the CDR3 is TGCGCCAGCAGCTATGCAACAGGGATGAACACTGAAGCTTTCTTT. This gives the protein CASSYATGMNTEAFF.

The count of this clone is one. The V gene is TRBV18, the J gene TRBJ1-1; tentatively, D is TRBD1 (5 bases). V lost 4 bases and J 1 base, leaving 10 bases between the germline ends. The CDR3 has 14 residues. Germline V gives CDR1 KGHSH, CDR2 LQKENI. This CDR3 is CASSLYDRNTEAFF. In DNA form, the CDR3 reads TGTGCCAGCTCACTTTACGACAGGAACACTGAAGCTTTCTTT.

The chain couples TRBV29-1 to TRBJ2-5; 10 nucleotides align to TRBD2. The junction had 11 bases not matched to a gene; V was cut back by 2 bases and J by 5 bases. From germline, CDR1 is SQVTM and CDR2 ANQGSEA. There are 16 residues in the CDR3. The CDR3 reads CSVELGTSGEEETQYF. The CDR3 DNA reads TGCAGCGTTGAACTGGGCACTAGCGGGGAAGAGGAGACCCAGTACTTC.

The chain links TRBV10-3 to TRBJ2-5, with 14 nucleotides matching TRBD2. The germline CDR1 and CDR2 sequences are ENHRY and SYGVKD. Trimming cost V 1 base and J 13 bases; bases outside gene matches: 11. The CDR3 totals 16 residues. DNA of the CDR3: TGTGCCATCAGTGAGTTCCCCGGACTAGCGGGGGGCCCAAGGTACTTC. Protein product: CAISEFPGLAGGPRYF.

The V and J genes are TRBV19 and TRBJ2-3; 16 nucleotides align to TRBD2. This CDR3 region has 18 residues. The germline V gene has CDR1 LNHDA and CDR2 SQIVND (reference sequence). The V gene end was trimmed by 10 bases and the J gene end by 3 bases; junction bases not matched to a gene: 13. CDR3 sequence: CATSWGLAGGYNTDTQYF. CDR3 nucleotides: TGTGCCACCTCTTGGGGACTAGCGGGAGGGTACAATACAGATACGCAGTATTTT.

The rearrangement links TRBV7-9 to TRBJ2-7; D is undetermined. The CDR3 is 13 residues long. Per the germline V gene, CDR1 is SEHNR and CDR2 is FQNEAQ (reference sequence). Trimming shortened V by 0 bases and J by 7 bases, and 10 bases separated the two germline ends. The CDR3 loop reads CASSLAGSTEQYF. The CDR3 region has the DNA TGTGCCAGCAGCTTAGCAGGATCGACAGAGCAGTACTTC.

The V and J genes are TRBV19 and TRBJ2-7, with D tentatively TRBD2 (5 bases). This CDR3 region has 13 residues. Germline V gene lookup returns CDR1 LNHDA and CDR2 SQIVND (reference sequence). V was cut by 5 bases and J by 2 bases, with 10 bases left in between. The CDR3 sequence: CASSPDGAYEQYF. CDR3 nucleotides: TGTGCCAGTAGTCCTGACGGGGCCTACGAGCAGTACTTC.

CDR3 sequence (DNA): TGTGCCAGCAGCCTGGAGGTCGGGACACTCCCTGAAAAACTGTTTTTT. It specifies CASSLEVGTLPEKLFF. The chain combines TRBV4-2 with TRBJ1-4, with D possibly TRBD1 on 6 matching bases. The CDR3 has 16 residues. Deletions cut 4 bases from V and 7 bases from J, with 19 bases between. In germline, CDR1 is LGHNA, CDR2 YNFKEQ.